The 22 T cell receptor beta chains in this list originate from one sample, sequenced in a study of regulatory and conventional T cells in RAG deficiency. Assay used: immunoSEQ multiplex PCR; TCRdb lists only in-frame clones, some missing. The table records just under 9,500 clones, more than 70% of them present only once. Blood CD4+ CD25-high CD127-low regulatory T cells supplied the genomic DNA template. This sample also belongs to another study, concerning regulatory T cells. From that paper: The PCR used 52 TRBV and 13 TRBJ primers.

Sequenced input: Tregs sorted from blood. These receptors all stem from a human donor in good health.

The genes are TRBV7-3 and TRBJ1-1; D possibly corresponds to TRBD1 (5 bases). The germline CDR1 and CDR2 sequences are SGHTA and FQGTGA. Trimming stripped 5 bases from V and 0 bases from J, with 19 bases between. This CDR3 is built from 17 residues. In DNA form, the CDR3 reads TGTGCCAGCAGCGCCGGAGTGGGGGAGCGGATGAACACTGAAGCTTTCTTT. This gives the protein CASSAGVGERMNTEAFF.

The chain carries TRBV9 and TRBJ2-6, with 9 bases identical to TRBD1. CDR3 length: 16 amino acids. J was trimmed by 2 bases and V by 4 bases; bases with no gene match: 4. Per germline, CDR1 SGDLS and CDR2 YYNGEE. The CDR3: CASSRTGGTGANVLTF. CDR3 nucleotides: TGTGCCAGCAGCCGTACAGGGGGCACTGGGGCCAACGTCCTGACTTTC.

V is TRBV5-1 and J is TRBJ2-1; D is tentatively TRBD1 or TRBD2 (6 bases each). The CDR3 runs to 13 residues. Germline CDR1 SGHRS, CDR2 YFSETQ. V dropped 0 bases and J dropped 12 bases, with 13 bases sitting between them. The CDR3 is CASSLEGGTWQFF. The DNA for the CDR3 is TGCGCCAGCAGCTTGGAGGGGGGCACATGGCAGTTCTTC.

The chain uses TRBV6-5 and TRBJ1-2, with TRBD1 identical over 11 bases. Germline trimming cut 4 bases from V and 11 bases from J; bases unmatched to any gene: 3. Germline lookup yields CDR1 MNHEY and CDR2 SVGAGI. This CDR3 spans 12 amino acids. The chain's CDR3 is CASSFGQGAYTF. CDR3 DNA sequence: TGTGCCAGCAGTTTCGGACAGGGGGCATACACCTTC.

The chain is built from TRBV5-1 and TRBJ2-7; TRBD1 might be the D (6 bases). The germline gives CDR1 SGHRS, CDR2 YFSETQ. The CDR3 is made up of 13 amino acids. Trimming took off 2 bases at V and 2 bases at J, with 8 bases between the two ends. The chain's CDR3 is CASSFGQTYEQYF. CDR3 coding DNA: TGCGCCAGCAGCTTTGGACAGACCTACGAGCAGTACTTC. Full variable domain (outside the CDR3, taken from reference TRBV5-1 and TRBJ2-7): KAGVTQTPRYLIKTRGQQVTLSCSPISGHRSVSWYQQTPGQGLQFLFEYFSETQRNKGNFPGRFSGRQFSNSRSEMNVSTLELGDSALYLCASSFGQTYEQYFGPGTRLTVT.

The chain couples TRBV5-1 to TRBJ2-3, with 9 bases identical to TRBD2. Trimming took 3 bases from V and 5 from J; bases not matched to a gene: 10. The germline V gene encodes CDR1 SGHRS and CDR2 YFSETQ. The CDR3 extends over 16 amino acids. The CDR3 is CASSWGRGGVGDTQYF. For the CDR3, the DNA is TGCGCCAGCAGCTGGGGGCGGGGGGGCGTTGGAGATACGCAGTATTTT.

This chain uses TRBV7-6 with TRBJ2-7; 8 bases align to TRBD2. The CDR3 covers 14 residues. The V gene end was trimmed by 8 bases and the J gene end by 6 bases; junction bases not matched to a gene: 12. CDR1 is SGHVS and CDR2 is FNYEAQ in the germline V gene. CDR3 sequence reads: CASSGGLVLSEQYF. For the CDR3, the DNA is TGTGCCAGCTCCGGGGGACTAGTTCTAAGCGAGCAGTACTTC.

Regarding this clone: An end of the junction does not agree with germline; a read error may underlie this. V is TRBV9 and J is TRBJ2-3; 13 bases line up with TRBD2. Looked up from germline, CDR1 is SGDLS and CDR2 is YYNGEE. This CDR3 comprises 16 residues. CDR3 DNA: TGTGCCCGCAGCACTAGCGGGGGGGCGGGGACAGATACGCAGTATTTT. Protein: CARSTSGGAGTDTQYF.

V and J are TRBV6-6 and TRBJ2-4; maybe TRBD2 (5 bases). The CDR3 extends over 15 amino acids. V lost 4 bases, J lost 2 bases, and 12 bases lay in between. The germline CDR1 and CDR2 sequences are MNHNY and SVGAGI (reference sequence). Written as DNA, the CDR3 is TGTGCCAGCAGTTTCCTCGGGGAGTCCAAAAACATTCAGTACTTC. Translating it yields CASSFLGESKNIQYF.

V is TRBV7-2 and J is TRBJ1-5, with 10 bases lining up with TRBD1. Germline loops: CDR1 SGHTA, CDR2 FQGNSA. Unmatched junction bases numbered 7, after V lost 5 bases and J lost 6 bases. The CDR3 has 15 amino acids. CDR3 in DNA: TGTGCCAGCAGCGAAGGACAGGGGGTGGGTCAGCCCCAGCATTTT. This gives the protein CASSEGQGVGQPQHF. The full variable domain, with the rest looked up from reference TRBV7-2 and TRBJ1-5, is GAGVSQSPSNKVTEKGKDVELRCDPISGHTALYWYRQSLGQGLEFLIYFQGNSAPDKSGLPSDRFSAERTGGSVSTLTIQRTQQEDSAVYLCASSEGQGVGQPQHFGDGTRLSIL.

The chain is built from TRBV5-1 and TRBJ1-6; D is perhaps TRBD1 (5 bases). Germline CDR1 SGHRS, CDR2 YFSETQ. The germline V and J ends were trimmed by 2 bases and 10 bases, with 19 bases remaining between them. The length of the CDR3 is 16 residues. The CDR3 DNA sequence: TGCGCCAGCAGCTTAAGCTCAGGGACCCTTCACTCACCCCTCCACTTT. It is translated as CASSLSSGTLHSPLHF. The full variable domain, in which reference TRBV5-1 and TRBJ1-6 provide the parts outside the CDR3, is KAGVTQTPRYLIKTRGQQVTLSCSPISGHRSVSWYQQTPGQGLQFLFEYFSETQRNKGNFPGRFSGRQFSNSRSEMNVSTLELGDSALYLCASSLSSGTLHSPLHFGNGTRLTVT.

This clone was seen a single time. The J gene is TRBJ1-2, the V gene TRBV6-1; 8 nucleotides match TRBD1. The CDR3 spans 13 residues. J lost 12 bases, V lost 6 bases, and 12 bases had no gene match. The V gene's germline CDR1 is MNHNS and CDR2 SASEGT. DNA of the CDR3: TGTGCCAGCAGGTCCAGGGCGCAGACAGGGGACACCTTC. Protein product: CASRSRAQTGDTF.

The sample holds one count of this clone. The chain couples TRBV2 to TRBJ2-5; perhaps TRBD2 as D (5 bases). Trimming shortened V by 4 bases and J by 1 base, and 16 bases separated the two germline ends. The CDR3 consists of 16 residues. CDR1 and CDR2 from the germline V gene are SNHLY and FYNNEI. CDR3 sequence: CASSGRRGPSQETQYF. In nucleotides, the CDR3 is TGTGCCAGCAGTGGAAGACGGGGTCCTTCCCAAGAGACCCAGTACTTC.

CDR3 sequence: CASSLGGGSPKEVSNQPQHF. The CDR3 DNA sequence: TGTGCCAGCAGCTTAGGGGGCGGGTCCCCCAAGGAGGTAAGCAATCAGCCCCAGCATTTT. V is TRBV14 and J is TRBJ1-5, with 7 positions matching TRBD1. Per germline, CDR1 SGHDN and CDR2 FVKESK. This CDR3 region has 20 residues. With V trimmed by 5 bases and J by 1 base, 20 bases remained unmatched.

The chain employs TRBV2 and TRBJ2-1, with TRBD2 matching 7 bases. V trimming: 6 bases; J trimming: 9 bases; junction bases outside the gene matches: 8. Germline loops: CDR1 SNHLY, CDR2 FYNNEI. The CDR3 totals 13 residues. CDR3 in amino acids: CASRRRETGEQFF. CDR3 in DNA: TGTGCCAGCAGGAGGCGGGAGACCGGTGAGCAGTTCTTC.

This clone was detected only once. The chain carries TRBV11-2 and TRBJ2-1, with D uncertain. CDR1 and CDR2 from the germline V gene are SGHAT and FQNNGV. V lost 6 bases, J lost 7 bases, and 7 bases lay in between. The CDR3 consists of 11 residues. CDR3 protein: CASRGRNEQFF. Here the CDR3 DNA reads TGTGCCAGCAGAGGTAGGAATGAGCAGTTCTTC.

The rearrangement links TRBV9 to TRBJ1-5; perhaps TRBD1 as D (5 bases). Germline loops: CDR1 SGDLS, CDR2 YYNGEE. The CDR3 totals 16 residues. Trimming removed 0 bases from V and 11 bases from J, with 21 bases in between. The CDR3 DNA is TGTGCCAGCAGCGTAGCGGGTAGGGGTATACAATCAGCCCAGCATTTT. It specifies CASSVAGRGIQSAQHF.

This clone was detected only once. This chain uses TRBV5-1 with TRBJ2-1, with 10 bases fitting TRBD2. This CDR3 spans 15 amino acids. Germline trimming cut 4 bases from V and 5 bases from J; bases unmatched to any gene: 6. CDR1 and CDR2 (germline): SGHRS, YFSETQ. The CDR3 nucleotides are TGCGCCAGCAGCGGTAATAGCGGGAGGAACAATGAGCAGTTCTTC. Translating it yields CASSGNSGRNNEQFF.

The chain carries TRBV5-1 and TRBJ1-2, with 9 bases matching TRBD1. V was clipped by 4 bases and J by 6 bases; unmatched bases: 13. The CDR3 has 16 residues. Germline V gene lookup returns CDR1 SGHRS and CDR2 YFSETQ. The CDR3 spells CASSGGQGGGHHGYTF. In DNA, the CDR3 is TGCGCCAGCAGCGGGGGACAGGGTGGCGGGCACCATGGCTACACCTTC.

The rearrangement links TRBV7-2 to TRBJ2-5; 7 positions match TRBD2. This CDR3 contains 14 residues. Germline lookup yields CDR1 SGHTA and CDR2 FQGNSA. V lost 5 bases, J lost 4 bases, and 7 bases stayed unmatched. The CDR3 DNA is TGTGCCAGCAGCCCCCCGCCGGGAGGAGAGACCCAGTACTTC. It yields the protein CASSPPPGGETQYF. The full variable domain, completed using reference TRBV7-2 and TRBJ2-5, is GAGVSQSPSNKVTEKGKDVELRCDPISGHTALYWYRQSLGQGLEFLIYFQGNSAPDKSGLPSDRFSAERTGGSVSTLTIQRTQQEDSAVYLCASSPPPGGETQYFGPGTRLLVL.

The chain combines TRBV27 with TRBJ1-1, with a possible D match to TRBD1 (5 bases). This CDR3 region has 14 residues. CDR1 is MNHEY, CDR2 SMNVEV, per germline (reference sequence). Trimming stripped 4 bases from V and 6 bases from J, with 15 bases between. The CDR3 DNA is TGTGCCAGCAGTTCGGGAGGGGTGGTCGCTGAAGCTTTCTTT. It codes for CASSSGGVVAEAFF.

Regarding this clone: A read error is likely, as this CDR3 ends without the conserved phenylalanine or tryptophan. This chain links TRBV19 with TRBJ1-1, with D possibly being TRBD1 (5 bases). Germline V lookup: CDR1 LNHDA, CDR2 SQIVND (reference sequence). The V gene lost 5 bases and the J gene lost 3 bases, with 10 bases spanning the gap. The CDR3 has 13 amino acids. CDR3 coding DNA: TGTGCCAGTAGTCTCAGGGTTGACACTGAAGCTTTCCTT. Its translation: CASSLRVDTEAFL.